A selection of T cell receptor beta chains follows, all from one sample in a study of CD8+ T cells in alopecia areata. Sequencing used immunoSEQ multiplex PCR; TCRdb keeps in-frame clones, though not all of them. The table has approximately 300,000 clones, nearly 60% seen once. Sequenced here: CD4+ T cells sorted from blood, sampled at week 24, from a patient treated with tofacitinib. All receptors come from a human donor with alopecia areata. Both conserved end residues are part of each CDR3. The D gene is left open where the match is weak. Clone sizes are given selectively: once, few, many, or a class where the clone is expanded.

v_gene: TRBV29-1
j_gene: TRBJ1-1
d_gene: NA
abundance: NA
CDR3nt: TGCAGCGTTGAGGCAGGACCGAACACTGAAGCTTTCTTT
CDR3aa: CSVEAGPNTEAFF

v_gene: TRBV7-2
j_gene: TRBJ2-6
d_gene: NA
abundance: once
CDR3nt: TGTGCCAGCAGCTTAGTGAGCTCTGGGGCCAACGTCCTGACTTTC
CDR3aa: CASSLVSSGANVLTF

v_gene: TRBV10-3
j_gene: TRBJ1-1
d_gene: TRBD1
abundance: few
CDR3nt: TGTGCCATCAGTGAGGGGGGACAGGGTAGGAGTGAAGCTTTCTTT
CDR3aa: CAISEGGQGRSEAFF

v_gene: TRBV30
j_gene: TRBJ1-6
d_gene: NA
abundance: few
CDR3nt: TGTGCCTGGAGTGGGGCCGATGGGCAGAGACCCCTGGGTTCACCCCTCCACTTT
CDR3aa: CAWSGADGQRPLGSPLHF

v_gene: TRBV30
j_gene: TRBJ1-5
d_gene: NA
abundance: NA
CDR3nt: TGTGCCTGGAGTGTTTCCGACAGCCGGAACCCCCAGCATTTT
CDR3aa: CAWSVSDSRNPQHF

v_gene: TRBV7-2
j_gene: TRBJ2-2
d_gene: NA
abundance: few
CDR3nt: TGTGCCAGCAGCTTAGACCCCGGTGGGCGTAACACCGGGGAGCTGTTTTTT
CDR3aa: CASSLDPGGRNTGELFF

v_gene: TRBV7-9
j_gene: TRBJ2-1
d_gene: NA
abundance: many
CDR3nt: TGTGCCAGCAGCTTAGTTACCTGGAGGCCGGAGAACAATGAGCAGTTCTTC
CDR3aa: CASSLVTWRPENNEQFF

v_gene: TRBV15
j_gene: TRBJ2-5
d_gene: TRBD2
abundance: NA
CDR3nt: TGTGCCACCAGCTCGGGGCTAGCGGACCAAGAGACCCAGTACTTC
CDR3aa: CATSSGLADQETQYF

v_gene: TRBV6-5
j_gene: TRBJ2-5
d_gene: TRBD2
abundance: NA
CDR3nt: TGTGCCAGCAGTTACGGGACTAGCGGGCCCCAAGAGACCCAGTACTTC
CDR3aa: CASSYGTSGPQETQYF

v_gene: TRBV29-1
j_gene: TRBJ1-2
d_gene: NA
abundance: NA
CDR3nt: TGCAGCGTTGATGGGGTAGAGGGCTACACCTTC
CDR3aa: CSVDGVEGYTF

v_gene: TRBV2
j_gene: TRBJ1-6
d_gene: NA
abundance: NA
CDR3nt: TGTGCCAGCAGTGTTGAGAGCTCCTATAATTCACCCCTCCACTTT
CDR3aa: CASSVESSYNSPLHF

v_gene: TRBV5-1
j_gene: TRBJ2-5
d_gene: NA
abundance: NA
CDR3nt: TGCGCCAGCAGCTCCCAGACAGGCCTCCAAGAGACCCAGTACTTC
CDR3aa: CASSSQTGLQETQYF

v_gene: TRBV6-5
j_gene: TRBJ2-7
d_gene: TRBD1
abundance: once
CDR3nt: TGTGCCAGCAGTTACAAGACAGGGCTTTCCACCTACGAGCAGTACTTC
CDR3aa: CASSYKTGLSTYEQYF

v_gene: TRBV7-8
j_gene: TRBJ1-1
d_gene: NA
abundance: once
CDR3nt: TGTGCCAGCAGCTTAGAAGTTGGCACTGAAGCTTTCTTT
CDR3aa: CASSLEVGTEAFF

v_gene: TRBV29-1
j_gene: TRBJ1-1
d_gene: TRBD1
abundance: once
CDR3nt: TGCAGCGTTGAGCAGGGGGGGAACACTGAAGCTTTCTTT
CDR3aa: CSVEQGGNTEAFF

v_gene: TRBV29-1
j_gene: TRBJ2-4
d_gene: NA
abundance: NA
CDR3nt: TGCAGCGTTGGCCCCCGAGGGTCCCTAGCCAAAAACATTCAGTACTTC
CDR3aa: CSVGPRGSLAKNIQYF

v_gene: TRBV29-1
j_gene: TRBJ1-2
d_gene: TRBD1
abundance: NA
CDR3nt: TGCAGCGTGGGGACAGGGGGCTATGGCTACACCTTC
CDR3aa: CSVGTGGYGYTF

v_gene: TRBV7-3
j_gene: TRBJ2-3
d_gene: NA
abundance: NA
CDR3nt: TGTGCCAGCAGCTTAAGTCAGACAGATACGCAGTATTTT
CDR3aa: CASSLSQTDTQYF

v_gene: TRBV2
j_gene: TRBJ2-5
d_gene: TRBD2
abundance: NA
CDR3nt: TGTGCCAGCAGTGAAGCGCTTCATGGCGGGGGGGCCCGAGAGACCCAGTACTTC
CDR3aa: CASSEALHGGGARETQYF

v_gene: TRBV29-1
j_gene: TRBJ1-1
d_gene: TRBD1
abundance: few
CDR3nt: TGCAGCACCCACAGGGGACCGAACTCGCACACTGAAGCTTTCTTT
CDR3aa: CSTHRGPNSHTEAFF